Listed below are T cell receptor beta chains from one sample, sequenced in a study of CD8+CD57+ T cells in acquired aplastic anemia. TCRdb called the reads again in MiXCR, with one record for every CDR3 protein. The table shows some 150,000 distinct CDR3 sequences, with about 52% occurring only once. Sequenced: sorted CD4+, CD8+, or CD8+CD57+ T cells (not recorded which) from PBMCs. All receptors come from a human donor with aplastic anemia. Both conserved end residues are part of each CDR3. D genes are given only for firm matches. Rows may omit the clone size; those that give it use once, few, many or a size class.

abundance	d_gene	v_gene	j_gene	CDR3nt	CDR3aa
NA	NA	TRBV7-9	TRBJ1-6	TGTGCCAGCAGCAACCAGGGAGGGTCACCCCTCCACTTT	CASSNQGGSPLHF
NA	TRBD2	TRBV9	TRBJ2-7	TGTGCCAGCAGCGTAGAGACTAGCGGGAGCTACGAGCAGTACTTC	CASSVETSGSYEQYF
NA	NA	TRBV2	TRBJ1-1	TGTGCCAGCAGCGATCTTTTCCTAGGTATCTTT	CASSDLFLGIF
NA	NA	TRBV7-2	TRBJ1-5	TGTGCCAGCAGCCCCCCGGGGGTTGGCAATCAGCCCCAGCATTTT	CASSPPGVGNQPQHF
NA	NA	TRBV20-1	TRBJ1-5	TGCAGTGCTAATCAGGGGACCAATCAGCCCCAGCATTTT	CSANQGTNQPQHF
NA	TRBD2	TRBV2	TRBJ2-5	TGTGCCAGCAGTGGGGGGGGAAGGAAAGAGACCCAGTACTTC	CASSGGGRKETQYF
NA	NA	TRBV15	TRBJ1-2	TGTGCCACCAGCAGTTACTCAGACAGGTACTATGGCTACACCTTC	CATSSYSDRYYGYTF
NA	NA	TRBV6-2/TRBV6-3	TRBJ1-5	TGTGCCAGCAGTTACGCGTCGGGGCCCAATAGCAATCAGCCCCAGCATTTT	CASSYASGPNSNQPQHF
NA	NA	TRBV4-2	TRBJ2-7	TGTGCCAGCAGCCAGCCCGCCGGGGCTAACGAGCAGTACTTC	CASSQPAGANEQYF
NA	NA	TRBV19	TRBJ2-3	TGTGCCAGTAGTATAGGGACAGATGATACGCAGTATTTT	CASSIGTDDTQYF
few	NA	TRBV19	TRBJ1-1	TGTGCCAGTAGTATATCAGGGTTTGGGAACACTGAAGCTTTCTTT	CASSISGFGNTEAFF
few	NA	TRBV20-1	TRBJ1-6	TGCAGTGCTCAAGATTTACAGACCTATAATTCACCCCTCCACTTT	CSAQDLQTYNSPLHF
NA	NA	TRBV7-2	TRBJ2-1	TGTGCCAGCAGCGTGGACAATAGGAATGAGCAGTTCTTC	CASSVDNRNEQFF
NA	TRBD2	TRBV7-8	TRBJ2-1	TGTGCCAGCAGCATGGGACTAGCGGGAGGGAGCGAGCAGTTCTTC	CASSMGLAGGSEQFF
NA	NA	TRBV2	TRBJ2-7	TGTGCCAGCAGTGACTTCAGCGAGTCCTACGAGCAGTACTTC	CASSDFSESYEQYF